Listed here are 30 T cell receptor beta chains from one sample, sequenced in a study of blood T cell repertoires in COVID-19. The protocol was immunoSEQ multiplex PCR, while the TCRdb copy is restricted to in-frame clones and leaves out a portion. The sample lists over 300,000 clones, approximately 85% occurring once. Sequences were obtained from PBMCs or T cells enriched from blood (not recorded which). The receptors were gathered from a man aged 25 to 45 who had recovered from COVID-19.

This chain joins TRBV19 and TRBJ1-2; D not certain. Trimming shortened V by 2 bases and J by 7 bases, and 23 bases separated the two germline ends. CDR3 length: 17 amino acids. Germline CDR1 reads LNHDA; CDR2 reads SQIVND (reference sequence). DNA for the CDR3: TGTGCCAGTAGTATAACATTAGTTCACGGGGTACCGACTGGCTACACCTTC. Translated, it gives CASSITLVHGVPTGYTF.

This sequence joins TRBV29-1 and TRBJ1-1; no reliable D call. The ends were cut back, 5 bases at V and 1 base at J, with 14 bases in the middle. This CDR3 contains 14 residues. Germline V CDR1 and CDR2: SQVTM, ANQGSEA. In nucleotides, the CDR3 is TGCAGCGTTCGGGAGGGTGTCTGGAACACTGAAGCTTTCTTT. Protein sequence: CSVREGVWNTEAFF.

This rearrangement joins TRBV27 to TRBJ2-3; D perhaps matches TRBD2 (6 bases). This CDR3 has 15 amino acids. Germline CDR1 MNHEY, CDR2 SMNVEV (reference sequence). Trimming shortened V by 3 bases and J by 1 base, and 11 bases separated the two germline ends. CDR3 residues: CASSFMEGGTDTQYF. The CDR3 nucleotides are TGTGCCAGCAGTTTTATGGAGGGCGGCACAGATACGCAGTATTTT.

This chain uses TRBV7-2 with TRBJ1-5; D remains unclear. CDR3 length: 12 amino acids. Germline V gives CDR1 SGHTA, CDR2 FQGNSA. V was trimmed by 3 bases and J by 6 bases, leaving 6 bases between them. Here the CDR3 reads CASSFAGQPQHF. The CDR3 nucleotides read TGTGCCAGCAGCTTTGCGGGTCAGCCCCAGCATTTT.

The CDR3 sequence: CSAAEPLEAFF. The CDR3, as DNA: TGCAGTGCAGCGGAGCCCCTTGAAGCTTTCTTT. This chain links TRBV20-1 with TRBJ1-1, with no clear D. The length of the CDR3 is 11 residues. The germline gives CDR1 DFQATT, CDR2 SNEGSKA (reference sequence). V was pared by 6 bases and J by 7 bases, with 12 bases between.

The CDR3 sequence is CAWSVPGGSYGYTF. The CDR3 bases are TGTGCCTGGAGTGTACCAGGTGGAAGCTATGGCTACACCTTC. The J gene is TRBJ1-2, the V gene TRBV30; D gene ambiguous. The CDR3 length is 14 residues. From germline, CDR1 is GTSNPN and CDR2 SVGIG (reference sequence). Trimming took 0 bases from V and 4 from J, leaving 12 bases between them.

The gene calls are TRBV16 and TRBJ1-6; D is undetermined. This CDR3 is 12 amino acids long. Per the germline V gene, CDR1 is KGHSY and CDR2 is FQNENV. Trimming took off 4 bases at V and 9 bases at J, with 7 bases between the two ends. CDR3 DNA sequence: TGTGCCAGCAGCCTTCCCGGTTCACCCCTCCACTTT. It encodes CASSLPGSPLHF.

The chain links TRBV25-1 to TRBJ2-3; 7 bases are a match to TRBD1. J was trimmed by 0 bases and V by 5 bases; bases with no gene match: 2. There are 14 residues in the CDR3. Germline values: CDR1 MGHDK, CDR2 SYGVNS. The CDR3 here is CASSLQGSTDTQYF. The CDR3, as DNA: TGTGCCAGCAGTTTACAGGGGAGCACAGATACGCAGTATTTT.

This chain joins TRBV5-6 and TRBJ1-2; no definite D call. The CDR3 is made up of 13 amino acids. CDR1 is SGHDT and CDR2 is YYEEEE in the germline V gene. Trimming removed 7 bases at V and 4 bases at J, with 14 bases between. This CDR3 is CASWLPGSYGYTF. The CDR3 DNA follows: TGTGCCAGCTGGCTCCCTGGCAGCTATGGCTACACCTTC.

The chain combines TRBV5-1 with TRBJ1-2, with D hard to call. V was clipped by 3 bases and J by 4 bases, with 13 bases between them. The germline gives CDR1 SGHRS, CDR2 YFSETQ. This CDR3 region has 14 residues. In DNA, the CDR3 is TGCGCCAGCAGCTCTGACGGGGTTGCCTATGGCTACACCTTC. This gives the protein CASSSDGVAYGYTF.

This clone was seen a few times. The chain uses TRBV19 and TRBJ1-5; D gene ambiguous. The length of the CDR3 is 16 residues. Per the germline V gene, CDR1 is LNHDA and CDR2 is SQIVND (reference sequence). V was cut by 3 bases and J by 1 base, with 13 bases left in between. The CDR3 DNA follows: TGTGCCAGTAGTATTGCTGGGCTTAGGAGCAATCAGCCCCAGCATTTT. Amino acid sequence: CASSIAGLRSNQPQHF.

Comments on this clone: Germline and junction disagree at one end, which may indicate a read error. The chain couples TRBV11-2 to TRBJ2-3; possibly TRBD2 for D (6 bases). This CDR3 has 16 amino acids. CDR1 and CDR2 (germline): SGHAT, FQNNGV. The CDR3 here is CASRLGSGRGTDTQYF. The CDR3, as DNA: TGTGCCAGCAGATTAGGTAGCGGTAGGGGCACAGATACGCAGTATTTT.

The V and J genes are TRBV5-1 and TRBJ2-2; TRBD1 matches 8 bases. Per the germline V gene, CDR1 is SGHRS and CDR2 is YFSETQ. The trim removed 4 bases at V and 5 bases at J, leaving 4 bases unmatched. The CDR3 is 14 amino acids. The CDR3 DNA is TGCGCCAGCAGCATCGACAGGGGAACCGGGGAGCTGTTTTTT. Residues: CASSIDRGTGELFF.

V gene TRBV5-6 combines with J gene TRBJ1-3, with TRBD1 as a possible D gene (5 bases). The length of the CDR3 is 17 residues. Trimming removed 2 bases at V and 0 bases at J, with 15 bases between. The germline gives CDR1 SGHDT, CDR2 YYEEEE. CDR3 sequence (DNA): TGTGCCAGCAGCTTCGGAGGGTCAGGGACCTCTGGAAACACCATATATTTT. It is translated as CASSFGGSGTSGNTIYF.

CDR3 DNA: TGCGCCAGCAGCTTTGAAGGTTACAGCCCATCTGGCTACACCTTC. Protein product: CASSFEGYSPSGYTF. The chain carries TRBV5-1 and TRBJ1-2, with D hard to call. This CDR3 has 15 amino acids. Germline V gene lookup returns CDR1 SGHRS and CDR2 YFSETQ. V lost 2 bases to trimming and J lost 7 bases, with 18 bases between them.

The chain uses TRBV6-2 or TRBV6-3 and TRBJ2-1; 7 bases align to TRBD2. Trimming at V came to 2 bases and at J to 8 bases, leaving 12 bases not matched to a gene. The CDR3 spans 16 residues. Per germline, CDR1 MNHEY and CDR2 SVGEGT. The CDR3 sequence: CASSYGAGLAADEQFF. The CDR3 nucleotides are TGTGCCAGCAGTTACGGGGCAGGCCTAGCGGCGGATGAGCAGTTCTTC.

This clone was observed a few times. The chain has TRBV3-1 (or the pseudogene TRBV3-2) and TRBJ1-6, with D possibly TRBD1 on 5 matching bases. The V and J ends lost 2 bases and 7 bases respectively, with 12 bases between them. The CDR3 loop spans 15 amino acids. CDR1 LGHDT and CDR2 YNNKEL come from the germline V gene (reference sequence). CDR3 residues: CASSQNQGGNSPLHF. DNA of the CDR3: TGTGCCAGCAGCCAAAATCAGGGAGGGAATTCACCCCTCCACTTT.

This sequence joins TRBV5-1 and TRBJ2-7; no clear D. Germline V lookup: CDR1 SGHRS, CDR2 YFSETQ. This CDR3 has 12 amino acids. V lost 0 bases and J 4 bases, leaving 5 bases between the germline ends. CDR3 bases: TGCGCCAGCAGCTTGGTCGAGTACGAGCAGTACTTC. Encoded protein: CASSLVEYEQYF.

The chain joins TRBV7-9 to TRBJ2-1, with TRBD1 matching over 11 bases. The CDR3 has 15 residues. Trimming removed 5 bases from V and 7 bases from J; junction bases left unmatched: 7. From germline, CDR1 is SEHNR and CDR2 FQNEAQ (reference sequence). The CDR3 protein is CASSPGQGGGNEQFF. The DNA of the CDR3 is TGTGCCAGCAGCCCGGGACAGGGGGGAGGAAATGAGCAGTTCTTC.

The rearrangement joins TRBV13 to TRBJ1-1; 7 positions agree with TRBD1. This CDR3 comprises 12 residues. Trimming cost V 8 bases and J 9 bases; bases outside gene matches: 9. Germline V CDR1 and CDR2: PRHDT, FYEKMQ (reference sequence). CDR3 region: CASRRLTGKAFF. For the CDR3, the DNA is TGTGCCAGCCGCCGACTGACAGGGAAAGCTTTCTTT.

The chain is built from TRBV5-4 and TRBJ2-4; TRBD2 matches 7 bases. Looked up from germline, CDR1 is SGHNT and CDR2 is YYREEE (reference sequence). The CDR3 has 15 amino acids. V gave up 0 bases and J gave up 9 bases; unmatched junction bases: 9. This chain's CDR3 is CASSLAGAGPGIQYF. The CDR3 DNA follows: TGTGCCAGCAGCTTGGCCGGAGCGGGGCCCGGCATTCAGTACTTC.

The chain joins TRBV7-2 to TRBJ2-5; D may be TRBD2 (5 bases). This CDR3 contains 14 residues. Germline CDR1 and CDR2: SGHTA and FQGNSA. V gave up 4 bases and J gave up 4 bases, with 13 bases separating them. CDR3 protein: CASSSRKAGETQYF. The CDR3 DNA reads as TGTGCCAGCAGCTCGCGTAAGGCGGGAGAGACCCAGTACTTC.

The rearrangement uses TRBV9 and TRBJ1-1, with D possibly TRBD1 on 5 matching bases. V dropped 4 bases and J dropped 3 bases, with 16 bases sitting between them. The CDR3 has 15 amino acids. Germline-derived CDR1 and CDR2 are SGDLS and YYNGEE. The CDR3 DNA reads TGTGCCAGCAGCCCCCGGGCGGCAGGGCACACTGAAGCTTTCTTT. It translates to CASSPRAAGHTEAFF.

This clone appeared once. V and J are TRBV9 and TRBJ1-6; maybe TRBD1 (5 bases). Germline values: CDR1 SGDLS, CDR2 YYNGEE. V was pared by 4 bases and J by 6 bases, with 14 bases between. The CDR3 totals 15 residues. The CDR3 DNA reads as TGTGCCAGCAGCCCTCAGGGAATTGGTAATTCACCCCTCCACTTT. It codes for CASSPQGIGNSPLHF.

V and J are TRBV5-1 and TRBJ1-6; D gene unclear. Trimming took off 0 bases at V and 8 bases at J, with 6 bases between the two ends. This CDR3 is 13 amino acids long. Per the germline V gene, CDR1 is SGHRS and CDR2 is YFSETQ. CDR3 residues: CASSLGQDSPLHF. In DNA form, the CDR3 reads TGCGCCAGCAGCTTGGGTCAGGATTCACCCCTCCACTTT.

This chain uses TRBV11-2 with TRBJ1-5; weak D call: TRBD1 (5 bases). The CDR3 totals 15 residues. CDR1 is SGHAT, CDR2 FQNNGV, per germline. V lost 2 bases and J 10 bases, leaving 18 bases between the germline ends. The CDR3 DNA is TGTGCCAGCAGCTTAAATTCAGGGTCAGATCTCCCCCAGCATTTT. Its translation is CASSLNSGSDLPQHF.

The genes are TRBV7-9 and TRBJ1-2, with TRBD1 identical over 9 bases. The germline V gene encodes CDR1 SEHNR and CDR2 FQNEAQ (reference sequence). V lost 4 bases and J lost 8; bases outside the gene matches: 14. The CDR3 totals 16 residues. The CDR3 DNA reads as TGTGCCAGCAGCTCGCCGCACGATTGGACAGGGGAAGGCTACACCTTC. It is translated as CASSSPHDWTGEGYTF.

The gene calls are TRBV11-1 and TRBJ1-2; the D gene is possibly TRBD1 (5 bases). Trimming removed 2 bases at V and 8 bases at J, with 12 bases between. Germline V gene sequence: CDR1 SGHAT, CDR2 FQDESV (reference sequence). This CDR3 comprises 13 residues. Written as DNA, the CDR3 is TGTGCCAGCAGCTTACGGGGGTTCGGCGGCTACACCTTC. The encoded protein is CASSLRGFGGYTF.

The chain uses TRBV7-9 and TRBJ1-2, with unresolved D. The CDR3 is 14 residues long. V lost 4 bases and J lost 8, with 17 bases in between. Germline V gene lookup returns CDR1 SEHNR and CDR2 FQNEAQ (reference sequence). The DNA of the CDR3 is TGTGCCAGCAGCTCCTACTTAGGTAGCCTAGGCTACACCTTC. It codes for CASSSYLGSLGYTF.

The V and J genes are TRBV30 and TRBJ1-1, with D unclear. Germline V lookup: CDR1 GTSNPN, CDR2 SVGIG (reference sequence). This CDR3 contains 11 residues. Trimming removed 5 bases at V and 5 bases at J, with 9 bases between. As DNA, the CDR3 is TGTGCCTGGCGGACGGGAACTGAAGCTTTCTTT. Its protein is CAWRTGTEAFF.